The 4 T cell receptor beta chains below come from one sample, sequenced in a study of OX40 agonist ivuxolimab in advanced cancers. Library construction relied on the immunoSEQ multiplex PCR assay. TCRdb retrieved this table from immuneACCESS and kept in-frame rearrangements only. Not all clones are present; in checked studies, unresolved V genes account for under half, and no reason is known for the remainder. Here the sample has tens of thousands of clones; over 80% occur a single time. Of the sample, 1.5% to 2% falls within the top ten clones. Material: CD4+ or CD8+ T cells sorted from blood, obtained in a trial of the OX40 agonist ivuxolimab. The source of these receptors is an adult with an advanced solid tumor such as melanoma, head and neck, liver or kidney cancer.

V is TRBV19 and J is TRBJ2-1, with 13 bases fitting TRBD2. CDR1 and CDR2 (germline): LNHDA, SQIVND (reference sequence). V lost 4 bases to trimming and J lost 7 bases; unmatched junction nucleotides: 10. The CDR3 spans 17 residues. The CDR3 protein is CASSRIGTSGNQNEQFF. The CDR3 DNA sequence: TGTGCCAGTAGTAGAATCGGGACTAGCGGGAATCAAAATGAGCAGTTCTTC.

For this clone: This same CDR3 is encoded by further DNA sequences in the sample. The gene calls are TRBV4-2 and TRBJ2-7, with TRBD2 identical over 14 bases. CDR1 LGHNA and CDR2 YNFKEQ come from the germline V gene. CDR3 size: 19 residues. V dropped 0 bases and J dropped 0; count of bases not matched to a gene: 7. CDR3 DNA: TGTGCCAGCAGCCAAGATGTGGGACTAGCGGGAGCGTCCTCCTACGAGCAGTACTTC. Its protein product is CASSQDVGLAGASSYEQYF.

This CDR3 reads CASSSLKRGGADVSSYEQYF. In DNA form, the CDR3 reads TGTGCCAGCAGCTCCCTTAAGCGTGGGGGGGCGGATGTTAGCTCCTACGAGCAGTACTTC. This chain connects TRBV5-5 to TRBJ2-7, with a weak D call TRBD2 (7 bases). CDR1 is SGHKS, CDR2 YYEKEE, per germline (reference sequence). The CDR3 is 20 residues long. V was cut by 3 bases and J by 0 bases, with 28 bases left in between.

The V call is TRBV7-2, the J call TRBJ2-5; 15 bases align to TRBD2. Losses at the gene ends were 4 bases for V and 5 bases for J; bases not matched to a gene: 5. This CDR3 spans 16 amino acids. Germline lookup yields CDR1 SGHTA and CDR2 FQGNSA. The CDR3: CASSSRTSGGAETQYF. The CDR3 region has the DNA TGTGCCAGCAGCTCTAGGACTAGCGGGGGGGCGGAGACCCAGTACTTC. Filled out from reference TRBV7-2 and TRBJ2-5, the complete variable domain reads GAGVSQSPSNKVTEKGKDVELRCDPISGHTALYWYRQSLGQGLEFLIYFQGNSAPDKSGLPSDRFSAERTGGSVSTLTIQRTQQEDSAVYLCASSSRTSGGAETQYFGPGTRLLVL.